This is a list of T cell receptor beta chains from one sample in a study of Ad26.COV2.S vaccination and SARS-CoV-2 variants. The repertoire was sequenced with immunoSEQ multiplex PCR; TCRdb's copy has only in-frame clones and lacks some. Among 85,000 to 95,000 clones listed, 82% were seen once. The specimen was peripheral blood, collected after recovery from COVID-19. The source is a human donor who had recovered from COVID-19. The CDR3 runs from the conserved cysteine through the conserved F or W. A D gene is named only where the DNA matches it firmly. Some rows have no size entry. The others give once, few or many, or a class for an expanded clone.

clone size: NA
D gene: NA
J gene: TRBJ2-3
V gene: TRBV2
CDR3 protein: CASSEEWAGLTDTQYF

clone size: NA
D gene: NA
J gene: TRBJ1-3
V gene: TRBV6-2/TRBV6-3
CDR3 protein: CASSYGQIGNTIYF

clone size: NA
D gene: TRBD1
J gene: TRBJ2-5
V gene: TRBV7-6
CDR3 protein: CASSLEEGQAETQYF

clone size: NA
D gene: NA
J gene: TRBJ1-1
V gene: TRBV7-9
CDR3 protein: CASRPDTNTEAFF

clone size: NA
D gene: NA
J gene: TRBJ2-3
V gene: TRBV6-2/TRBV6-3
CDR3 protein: CASSYSRTGLSDTQYF

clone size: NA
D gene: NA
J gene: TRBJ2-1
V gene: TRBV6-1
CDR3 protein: CASSELGWSPNNEQFF

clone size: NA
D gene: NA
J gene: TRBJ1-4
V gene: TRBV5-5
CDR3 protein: CASSFRATNEKLFF

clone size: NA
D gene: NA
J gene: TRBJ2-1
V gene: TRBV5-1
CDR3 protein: CASSEKTGSSYNEQFF

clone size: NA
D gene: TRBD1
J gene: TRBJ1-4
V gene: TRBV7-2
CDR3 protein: CASSPQTGEGEKLFF

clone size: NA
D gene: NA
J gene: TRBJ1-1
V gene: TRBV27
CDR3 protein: CASSLSRNTEAFF

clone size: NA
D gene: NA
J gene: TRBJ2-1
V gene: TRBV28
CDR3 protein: CASSLGQGRTRSNEQFF

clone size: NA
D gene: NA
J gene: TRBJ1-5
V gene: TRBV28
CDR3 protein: CASSTPVKAGQPQHF

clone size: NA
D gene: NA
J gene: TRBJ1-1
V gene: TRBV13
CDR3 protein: CASSNRNTEAFF

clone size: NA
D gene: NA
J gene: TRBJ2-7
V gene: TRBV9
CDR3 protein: CASSVGNSGGYEQYF

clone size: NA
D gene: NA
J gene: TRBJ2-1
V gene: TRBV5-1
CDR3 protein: CASSHGTAGNEQFF

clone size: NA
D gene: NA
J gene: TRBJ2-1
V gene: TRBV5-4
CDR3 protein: CASSPPPYSYNEQFF

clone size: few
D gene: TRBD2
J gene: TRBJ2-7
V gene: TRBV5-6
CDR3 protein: CASRRLAGDYEQYF